The present TCR beta chain was sequenced within a study of response to subunit inactivated influenza vaccine. TCRdb ran MiXCR on the RT-PCR reads and lists one entry per CDR3 protein. The repertoire holds about half a million distinct CDR3 sequences, with 7.5% to 8.5% as singletons. This CDR3 has 16 amino acids. Looked up from germline, CDR1 is MNHEY and CDR2 is SMNVEV (reference sequence). V was clipped by 7 bases and J by 1 base; unmatched bases: 9. As for this clonotype: Antigen: not known.

Overall study findings and caveats: With each seasonal influenza vaccination, the authors suggested, few new T cells are recruited.

The sample consisted of PBMCs from blood, taken less than 25 months after vaccination. The receptor was isolated from a man between 45 and 75 years old who received an inactivated influenza vaccine. This chain joins TRBV27 and TRBJ1-1, with 10 bases lining up with TRBD1. The CDR3 region is CASKRDRGAGNTEAFF. The CDR3 region has the DNA TGTGCCAGCAAAAGGGACAGGGGAGCAGGGAACACTGAAGCTTTCTTT.